The T cell receptor beta chain described here comes from a study of T cells after yellow fever vaccination. The CDR3 totals 17 residues. The germline gives CDR1 KGHSH, CDR2 LQKENI. V lost 3 bases to trimming and J lost 5 bases; unmatched junction nucleotides: 11. TCRdb recomputed calls from the 5' RACE reads with MiXCR, one row per CDR3 protein. The sample records about 630,000 distinct CDR3 sequences, 12% being singletons. The input for sequencing was PBMCs, taken on the day of the yellow fever booster vaccination. The V and J genes are TRBV18 and TRBJ2-7; 12 bases are shared with TRBD2. This sequence originates from a man aged 25 to 40 who received the YFV17D yellow fever vaccine. This CDR3 is CASSPRGVGLAGHEQYF. In nucleotides, the CDR3 is TGTGCCAGCTCACCGCGCGGGGTGGGACTAGCGGGCCACGAGCAGTACTTC.